This is a list of T cell receptor beta chains from one sample in a study of vaccination and CD4 T cells after COVID-19. These receptors lack a known antigen. MiXCR, run by TCRdb on the PCR reads, gives a single entry per CDR3 protein. Among around 13,000 distinct CDR3 sequences listed, about four fifths were seen once. Sequenced material: CD4+ T cells from blood, cultured in vitro. The receptors here all came from a human donor who had recovered from COVID-19. The conserved cysteine and the conserved F or W are not part of the CDR3 here. A D gene is named only where the DNA matches it firmly.

v_call	d_call	j_call	cdr3_aa
TRBV20-1	TRBD2	TRBJ2-5	SAKFQRLAGETQY
TRBV20-1	.	TRBJ2-7	SAVPGRQTYEQY
TRBV6-1	.	TRBJ1-4	ASRGGEKLF
TRBV6-5	.	TRBJ1-5	ASSWPGGNQPQH
TRBV20-1	TRBD1	TRBJ1-5	SARGTGNQPQH
TRBV7-9	.	TRBJ1-2	ASSSQAGNYGYT
TRBV10-3	TRBD2	TRBJ2-7	AISGGLAGYEQY
TRBV10-3	TRBD1	TRBJ1-5	AISKGQAAAGNQPQH
TRBV10-3	.	TRBJ1-1	AIRTSTANTEAF
TRBV7-9	.	TRBJ1-5	ASSPGASSQPQH
TRBV5-1	.	TRBJ2-3	ASSQTTTLPTDTQY
TRBV2	TRBD1	TRBJ2-2	ASNTGQGASGELF
TRBV21-1	.	TRBJ1-6	ASSKAVRHHNSPLH
TRBV19	.	TRBJ2-7	ASSPWGQEPYEQY
TRBV12-3/TRBV12-4	TRBD1	TRBJ2-7	ASSFDGTGGSEQY
TRBV6-5	.	TRBJ2-5	ASSYSPNQETQY
TRBV6-2/TRBV6-3	TRBD2	TRBJ2-1	ASSVLASGSRNEQF
TRBV4-3	.	TRBJ2-3	ASSLRGAGGTQY
TRBV20-1	.	TRBJ1-5	SATEPNQPQH
TRBV6-1	.	TRBJ2-5	ASSPGRRETQY
TRBV7-2	.	TRBJ1-5	ASSLVPGASNQPQH
TRBV27	.	TRBJ1-6	ASGFREGSPLH
TRBV20-1	.	TRBJ2-7	SARDRTTRLYEQY
TRBV11-2	.	TRBJ2-2	ASRQGSWDPNTGELF
TRBV5-4	.	TRBJ1-6	ASSPGTSRSSYNSPLH
TRBV28	TRBD1	TRBJ2-1	ASSLSGTGSYNEQF
TRBV15	.	TRBJ1-5	ATSRDRQPQH
TRBV7-7	.	TRBJ2-2	ASSQAAVGELF
TRBV6-1	.	TRBJ1-2	ASSGILDANYGYT
TRBV20-1	TRBD1	TRBJ2-2	SARGRKQGAGELF
TRBV27	TRBD1	TRBJ1-2	ASSRNRGGYGYT
TRBV27	TRBD2	TRBJ2-7	ASSAPSGKPYEQY
TRBV28	.	TRBJ2-1	ASSLQNGEQF
TRBV7-2	TRBD2	TRBJ2-7	ASSLRGRESYEQY
TRBV20-1	.	TRBJ2-5	SAAIRSALGETQY
TRBV5-6	TRBD2	TRBJ2-5	ASSLPSGRAQETQY
TRBV6-2/TRBV6-3	.	TRBJ1-5	ASRSGGFGNQPQH
TRBV6-5	.	TRBJ1-2	ASSYSSDPGSGYT
TRBV27	.	TRBJ1-5	ASSSANRNQPQH
TRBV7-7	TRBD1	TRBJ2-5	ASSPDRAAETQY
TRBV28	.	TRBJ1-6	ASTLEGFSSPLH
TRBV6-5	.	TRBJ1-5	ASSYSFRRTDNQPQH
TRBV20-1	.	TRBJ1-6	SASVGTYNSPLH
TRBV7-9	TRBD2	TRBJ2-1	ASSPSGTSYNEQF
TRBV2	TRBD2	TRBJ2-1	ASSPPGTSYEQF
TRBV20-1	TRBD2	TRBJ2-1	SAPRSGRGNEQF
TRBV6-1	TRBD1	TRBJ1-5	ASSENGQGRYGNQPQH
TRBV7-2	.	TRBJ1-1	ASTTYLHTEAF
TRBV20-1	.	TRBJ1-2	SARDDGVGYT
TRBV27	.	TRBJ1-6	ASSLTVYNSPLH
TRBV6-1	.	TRBJ2-7	ASSPRSSGPTEQY
TRBV6-5	.	TRBJ1-1	ASSYSTGRGNTEAF
TRBV7-9	.	TRBJ1-5	ASTQGLGGQPQH
TRBV7-9	.	TRBJ2-7	ASSLYGDLGHEQY
TRBV20-1	TRBD1	TRBJ1-5	SASGGGTGL
TRBV19	.	TRBJ2-7	ASSLRDSPLEQY
TRBV20-1	.	TRBJ1-2	SASGPKGRRAYNYGYT
TRBV18	.	TRBJ2-3	ASSPTQGSADTQY
TRBV7-2	.	TRBJ2-2	ASSLGTTTGELF